This T cell receptor beta chain came from a study of cytomegalovirus exposure and HLA in healthy donors. The overall study: Early released data comprised 80 million to 90 million unique TCRs from HLA-typed donors.

The PCR had 60 Vbeta and 13 Jbeta primers. Sequencing used immunoSEQ multiplex PCR; TCRdb keeps in-frame clones, though not all of them. The sample is made up of tens of thousands of clones, and the top ten hold around 5% of it. This CDR3 has 13 amino acids. Germline V gives CDR1 LNHDA, CDR2 SQIVND (reference sequence). V lost 8 bases to trimming and J lost 7 bases, with 14 bases between them. The origin of this receptor is a woman aged 35 to 49 in good health and CMV-seropositive. The chain combines TRBV19 with TRBJ1-4; possible D gene TRBD1, 5 bases. The sequencing sample was made of PBMCs. The CDR3 reads CASAGTSAEKLFF. Written as DNA, the CDR3 is TGTGCCAGTGCGGGGACCTCAGCTGAAAAACTGTTTTTT.